A single sample is the source of the 14 T cell receptor beta chains below, sequenced in a study of siplizumab effects on memory and regulatory T cells. Repertoires were generated with immunoSEQ multiplex PCR, while TCRdb's copy carries only in-frame clones and drops some. The sample includes roughly 9,000 clones, over 60% seen only once; the top ten take around 67%. The material sequenced was effector memory CD8+ T cells sorted from blood. Stated subset: unstimulated CD8+ effector memory T cells. The receptors here all came from a human donor in good health.

The chain employs TRBV7-9 and TRBJ2-2; no firm D call. CDR3 size: 12 residues. Germline lookup yields CDR1 SEHNR and CDR2 FQNEAQ (reference sequence). Trimming stripped 4 bases from V and 9 bases from J, with 9 bases between. The CDR3 region has the DNA TGTGCCAGCAGCTCGCTGGGTCGGGAGCTGTTTTTT. It yields the protein CASSSLGRELFF. Looking up the rest from reference TRBV7-9 and TRBJ2-2 gives the full variable domain: DTGVSQNPRHKITKRGQNVTFRCDPISEHNRLYWYRQTLGQGPEFLTYFQNEAQLEKSRLLSDRFSAERPKGSFSTLEIQRTEQGDSAMYLCASSSLGRELFFGEGSRLTVL.

A few counts support this clone. The chain uses TRBV6-1 and TRBJ1-2, with D unclear. Trimming pared 3 bases from V and 8 bases from J, leaving 13 bases between. The CDR3 is made up of 13 amino acids. Germline loops: CDR1 MNHNS, CDR2 SASEGT. CDR3 DNA: TGTGCCAGCAGTGATGGGGAGGTGAACGGCTACACCTTC. Residues: CASSDGEVNGYTF.

This rearrangement joins TRBV10-3 to TRBJ2-3; D is possibly TRBD2 (6 bases). V was trimmed by 10 bases and J by 1 base, leaving 15 bases between them. The CDR3 consists of 14 residues. Germline loops: CDR1 ENHRY, CDR2 SYGVKD. CDR3 DNA: TGTGCCAGCACGACGGGGGAACGCACAGATACGCAGTATTTT. Its protein product is CASTTGERTDTQYF.

V usage is TRBV27 and J usage is TRBJ1-2; D gene unclear. The CDR3 contains 13 residues. Germline lookup yields CDR1 MNHEY and CDR2 SMNVEV (reference sequence). V lost 5 bases and J lost 2, with 9 bases in between. Here the CDR3 reads CASSDGVNYGYTF. The CDR3 nucleotides read TGTGCCAGCAGTGACGGGGTCAACTATGGCTACACCTTC.

The chain has TRBV5-6 and TRBJ1-2; no definite D call. CDR3 length: 17 amino acids. Trimming shortened V by 1 base and J by 0 bases, and 16 bases separated the two germline ends. In germline, CDR1 is SGHDT, CDR2 YYEEEE. The CDR3: CASSLRASSVANYGYTF. The CDR3 bases are TGTGCCAGCAGCTTGCGCGCATCCTCGGTGGCTAACTATGGCTACACCTTC.

This chain connects TRBV19 to TRBJ1-2; no clear D gene. Trimming took off 1 base at V and 6 bases at J, with 15 bases between the two ends. Germline CDR1 and CDR2: LNHDA and SQIVND (reference sequence). The CDR3 has 15 residues. The CDR3 nucleotides read TGTGCCAGTAGTATAGTCAATACGGGTTTCAATGGCTACACCTTC. Protein sequence: CASSIVNTGFNGYTF.

This clone was observed many times. This rearrangement joins TRBV6-1 to TRBJ2-3; 15 bases map to TRBD2. The V and J ends lost 1 base and 4 bases, in that order; junction bases with no gene match: 0. Germline CDR1 reads MNHNS; CDR2 reads SASEGT. The CDR3 has 16 amino acids. The CDR3 sequence is CASSEGTSGGADTQYF. CDR3 DNA: TGTGCCAGCAGTGAAGGGACTAGCGGGGGGGCAGATACGCAGTATTTT.

This clone was seen at least ten times. V gene TRBV11-2 combines with J gene TRBJ1-2; maybe TRBD1 (6 bases). Germline V gives CDR1 SGHAT, CDR2 FQNNGV. V shed 2 bases and J shed 4 bases, with 8 bases lying between them. The CDR3 contains 13 residues. The CDR3 sequence is CASSLTGPYGYTF. In nucleotides, the CDR3 is TGTGCCAGCAGCTTAACAGGGCCCTATGGCTACACCTTC.

The genes are TRBV27 and TRBJ2-1, with 11 bases identical to TRBD2. V trimming: 2 bases; J trimming: 9 bases; junction bases outside the gene matches: 3. This CDR3 has 14 residues. Germline V CDR1 and CDR2: MNHEY, SMNVEV (reference sequence). The CDR3 DNA is TGTGCCAGCAGTTTAATACTAGCGGGAGTTGAGCAGTTCTTC. Encoded protein: CASSLILAGVEQFF.

With respect to this clone: Other DNA sequences in this specimen translate into the identical CDR3. The J gene is TRBJ2-7, the V gene TRBV18, with D unresolved. Between the trimmed V and J ends, which lost 3 bases and 0 bases, there was a span of 6 bases. The CDR3 consists of 13 residues. Per the germline V gene, CDR1 is KGHSH and CDR2 is LQKENI. Here the CDR3 DNA reads TGTGCCAGCTCACCTCCGAGCTCCTACGAGCAGTACTTC. It is translated as CASSPPSSYEQYF. Using reference TRBV18 and TRBJ2-7 for the parts outside the CDR3, the full variable domain is NAGVMQNPRHLVRRRGQEARLRCSPMKGHSHVYWYRQLPEEGLKFMVYLQKENIIDESGMPKERFSAEFPKEGPSILRIQQVVRGDSAAYFCASSPPSSYEQYFGPGTRLTVT.

This clone has only one observation. V usage is TRBV5-1 and J usage is TRBJ2-5; unclear D gene. Germline V gene lookup returns CDR1 SGHRS and CDR2 YFSETQ. The CDR3 loop spans 12 amino acids. V was clipped by 6 bases and J by 5 bases, with 11 bases between them. CDR3 protein: CASKSVGETQYF. In DNA form, the CDR3 reads TGCGCCAGCAAGAGCGTTGGCGAGACCCAGTACTTC.

This clone has a handful of counts. This chain connects TRBV6-1 to TRBJ2-5; TRBD1 matches at 9 bases. The J call may be in error: the DNA end matches TRBJ2-7 better. The CDR3 has 15 residues. CDR1 and CDR2 (germline): MNHNS, SASEGT. This chain's CDR3 is CASSENPTGGNEQYF. The CDR3 nucleotides are TGTGCCAGCAGTGAAAACCCGACAGGGGGTAACGAGCAGTACTTC.

This clone came up a few times. This rearrangement joins TRBV6-4 to TRBJ2-3, with 10 bases matching TRBD2. V shed 0 bases, J shed 0 bases, and the junction held 0 bases outside the gene matches. In germline, CDR1 is MRHNA, CDR2 SNTAGT. The CDR3 consists of 16 residues. The CDR3 sequence: CASSDSTSGSTDTQYF. The CDR3 coding sequence is TGTGCCAGCAGTGACTCGACTAGCGGGAGCACAGATACGCAGTATTTT.

The CDR3 DNA sequence: TGTGCCAGTAGCGAACAGGGATTCAACACTGAAGCTTTCTTT. Amino acid sequence: CASSEQGFNTEAFF. This rearrangement joins TRBV19 to TRBJ1-1, with D possibly being TRBD1 (6 bases). V lost 6 bases and J lost 2, with 13 bases in between. Per the germline V gene, CDR1 is LNHDA and CDR2 is SQIVND (reference sequence). The CDR3 extends over 14 amino acids.